These 31 T cell receptor beta chains share one sample of origin, sequenced in a study of T cell responses to AZD1222 COVID-19 vaccine. Assay: immunoSEQ multiplex PCR; the TCRdb copy retains only in-frame clones and omits some. The sample consists of fewer than 100,000 clones, about 90% of them appearing once. The sequencing here drew on peripheral blood, taken 28 days after the second AZD1222 dose. These receptors were taken from an adult who received the AZD1222 COVID-19 vaccine.

J is TRBJ2-7 and V is TRBV5-1; D possibly corresponds to TRBD1 (6 bases). The CDR3 contains 14 residues. V lost 4 bases to trimming and J lost 4 bases, with 15 bases between them. Per the germline V gene, CDR1 is SGHRS and CDR2 is YFSETQ. This chain's CDR3 is CASSGAQGGYEQYF. CDR3 DNA: TGCGCCAGCAGCGGGGCACAGGGTGGTTACGAGCAGTACTTC.

J is TRBJ2-7 and V is TRBV21-1; TRBD1, the table's D call, was not compared with the DNA. TRBV21-1 is assigned pseudogene status. The CDR3 consists of 14 residues. The chain's CDR3 is CASSKQQGLDEQYF. The CDR3, as DNA: TGTGCCAGCAGCAAACAACAGGGTCTCGACGAGCAGTACTTC.

This chain joins TRBV27 and TRBJ2-2; 7 nucleotides line up with TRBD1. The germline gives CDR1 MNHEY, CDR2 SMNVEV (reference sequence). This CDR3 comprises 15 residues. J lost 2 bases, V lost 2 bases, and 2 bases had no gene match. The CDR3 here is CASSLGQANTGELFF. DNA for the CDR3: TGTGCCAGCAGTTTAGGACAGGCAAACACCGGGGAGCTGTTTTTT.

For the CDR3, the DNA is TGTGCCAGCAGGCGCGCAGGGGAAGGCTACACCTTC. Protein: CASRRAGEGYTF. The genes are TRBV12-3 or TRBV12-4 and TRBJ1-2, with D possibly being TRBD1 (6 bases). Trimming took off 6 bases at V and 8 bases at J, with 13 bases between the two ends. The CDR3 runs to 12 residues.

This clone was seen more than once but under ten times. This chain links TRBV6-2 or TRBV6-3 with TRBJ2-7; possibly TRBD2 for D (5 bases). V lost 5 bases, J lost 5 bases, and 10 bases lay in between. Germline V gives CDR1 MNHEY, CDR2 SVGEGT. The CDR3 is made up of 12 amino acids. The CDR3 DNA follows: TGTGCCAGCAGTACCGGGGTCCACGAGCAGTACTTC. It encodes CASSTGVHEQYF.

This chain connects TRBV24-1 to TRBJ1-5; TRBD1 matches at 7 bases. Trimming cost V 5 bases and J 2 bases; bases outside gene matches: 2. Germline V gene sequence: CDR1 KGHDR, CDR2 SFDVKD. This CDR3 is 14 amino acids long. The CDR3 bases are TGTGCCACCAGTGGCCAGGGGGGCAATCAGCCCCAGCATTTT. It translates to CATSGQGGNQPQHF.

The rearrangement joins TRBV11-1 to TRBJ2-7; TRBD1 matches at 11 bases. Trimming cost V 4 bases and J 3 bases; bases outside gene matches: 5. Germline CDR1 reads SGHAT; CDR2 reads FQDESV (reference sequence). CDR3 size: 15 residues. In nucleotides, the CDR3 is TGTGCCAGCAGCTGGGCCGGGACAGGGGGCTACGAGCAGTACTTC. Protein sequence: CASSWAGTGGYEQYF.

This clone is a singleton in its sample. The rearrangement joins TRBV15 to TRBJ1-5; maybe TRBD1 (5 bases). Germline-derived CDR1 and CDR2 are LNHNV and YYDKDF (reference sequence). The CDR3 contains 13 residues. Trimming shortened V by 3 bases and J by 6 bases, and 9 bases separated the two germline ends. DNA of the CDR3: TGTGCCACCAGCAGGGCGGACACTCAGCCCCAGCATTTT. It encodes CATSRADTQPQHF.

This chain uses TRBV28 with TRBJ2-1; 10 positions match TRBD2. The V gene end was trimmed by 7 bases and the J gene end by 2 bases; junction bases not matched to a gene: 2. This CDR3 contains 14 residues. Germline values: CDR1 MDHEN, CDR2 SYDVKM. The CDR3: CASISGGAYNEQFF. The CDR3 DNA sequence: TGTGCCAGCATAAGCGGGGGGGCCTACAATGAGCAGTTCTTC.

In DNA form, the CDR3 reads TGCGCCAGCAGCTTGGGGTACCGACAGGGAAGCACAGATACGCAGTATTTT. Translation gives CASSLGYRQGSTDTQYF. The chain has TRBV5-1 and TRBJ2-3; 7 bases align to TRBD1. The V gene end was trimmed by 0 bases and the J gene end by 0 bases; junction bases not matched to a gene: 7. Germline loops: CDR1 SGHRS, CDR2 YFSETQ. The CDR3 length is 17 residues.

This CDR3 is CSVEVRRNSYEQYF. DNA for the CDR3: TGCAGCGTTGAGGTGCGCAGGAACTCCTACGAGCAGTACTTC. The chain carries TRBV29-1 and TRBJ2-7, with no clear D. The CDR3 extends over 14 amino acids. V was shortened by 3 bases and J by 0 bases, with 12 bases between the two germline ends. Germline values: CDR1 SQVTM, CDR2 ANQGSEA.

Written as DNA, the CDR3 is TGTGCCAGCTCACTTTACAGCTCTCGGTACGAGCAGTACTTC. Amino acids: CASSLYSSRYEQYF. The gene calls are TRBV18 and TRBJ2-7; no firm D call. The CDR3 extends over 14 amino acids. The germline CDR1 and CDR2 sequences are KGHSH and LQKENI. Trimming removed 4 bases from V and 4 bases from J, with 14 bases in between.

This clone has just a few counts. V is TRBV13 and J is TRBJ1-2, with D possibly being TRBD1 (5 bases). V lost 5 bases and J 5 bases, leaving 15 bases between the germline ends. The CDR3 consists of 14 residues. Germline V lookup: CDR1 PRHDT, CDR2 FYEKMQ (reference sequence). The CDR3 region is CASSGGPRGYGYTF. The CDR3 nucleotides are TGTGCCAGCAGCGGCGGCCCGCGGGGGTATGGCTACACCTTC.

In this sample, this clone turned up once. This sequence joins TRBV27 and TRBJ2-7; D perhaps matches TRBD1 (5 bases). This CDR3 region has 15 residues. Trimming pared 5 bases from V and 0 bases from J, leaving 14 bases between. Germline CDR1 is MNHEY and CDR2 is SMNVEV (reference sequence). In nucleotides, the CDR3 is TGTGCCAGCAGTGCCTTAGACAGTAGCTCCTACGAGCAGTACTTC. Translating it yields CASSALDSSSYEQYF.

The CDR3 nucleotides are TGTGCCAGCAGTTTATGGGGCCAAAGCTCCTATAATTCACCCCTCCACTTT. Residues: CASSLWGQSSYNSPLHF. This chain uses TRBV28 with TRBJ1-6; unclear D gene. From germline, CDR1 is MDHEN and CDR2 SYDVKM. The CDR3 has 17 amino acids. Trimming took off 0 bases at V and 0 bases at J, with 9 bases between the two ends.

The rearrangement uses TRBV27 and TRBJ1-1, with D possibly being TRBD1 (6 bases). The CDR3 consists of 18 residues. V was trimmed by 6 bases and J by 1 base, leaving 24 bases between them. Germline V gene sequence: CDR1 MNHEY, CDR2 SMNVEV (reference sequence). The CDR3 coding sequence is TGTGCCAGCAGACTACAATTCCCCGGGGGGGCATCGAACACTGAAGCTTTCTTT. This encodes CASRLQFPGGASNTEAFF.

The chain combines TRBV30 with TRBJ1-1; D is perhaps TRBD1 (5 bases). V was pared by 4 bases and J by 10 bases, with 16 bases between. The CDR3 sequence is 12 residues long. Germline-derived CDR1 and CDR2 are GTSNPN and SVGIG (reference sequence). CDR3 bases: TGTGCCTGGATCTGGAGGGGAGGTGGAGCTTTCTTT. This sequence encodes CAWIWRGGGAFF.

The chain is built from TRBV5-1 and TRBJ2-3; D not certain. Trimming stripped 0 bases from V and 8 bases from J, with 19 bases between. The CDR3 totals 16 residues. From germline, CDR1 is SGHRS and CDR2 YFSETQ. The CDR3 is CASSLEGSGEDGTQYF. Written as DNA, the CDR3 is TGCGCCAGCAGCTTGGAAGGAAGTGGGGAAGACGGTACGCAGTATTTT.

The chain carries TRBV5-1 and TRBJ2-3, with 8 bases matching TRBD1. Germline-derived CDR1 and CDR2 are SGHRS and YFSETQ. The trim removed 3 bases at V and 4 bases at J, leaving 4 bases unmatched. The CDR3 is made up of 14 amino acids. This CDR3 is CASSSGQGPDTQYF. CDR3 DNA: TGCGCCAGCAGCTCTGGACAGGGCCCAGATACGCAGTATTTT.

The V and J genes are TRBV6-5 and TRBJ2-5; TRBD2 matches at 9 bases. Germline assignment: CDR1 MNHEY and CDR2 SVGAGI. V lost 5 bases and J lost 5; bases outside the gene matches: 6. The CDR3 length is 14 residues. The CDR3, as DNA: TGTGCCAGCAGTCCAGCGGGGGGATGGGAGACCCAGTACTTC. Amino acid sequence: CASSPAGGWETQYF.

The rearrangement uses TRBV9 and TRBJ2-7; 10 bases agree with TRBD2. Trimming at V came to 0 bases and at J to 4 bases, leaving 4 bases not matched to a gene. Germline V gene data show CDR1 as SGDLS and CDR2 as YYNGEE. The CDR3 is 15 amino acids. The CDR3 DNA is TGTGCCAGCAGCGTAGGGGCTAGCGGGGGTTACGAGCAGTACTTC. Its protein product is CASSVGASGGYEQYF.

This chain's CDR3 is CASSLPGQVIPGELFF. The CDR3 nucleotides read TGTGCCAGCAGTTTACCGGGACAAGTTATCCCCGGGGAGCTGTTTTTT. The chain carries TRBV27 and TRBJ2-2; D perhaps matches TRBD1 (6 bases). CDR1 and CDR2 from the germline V gene are MNHEY and SMNVEV (reference sequence). Deletions cut 2 bases from V and 6 bases from J, with 16 bases between. The CDR3 covers 16 residues.

The chain joins TRBV18 to TRBJ2-2; D gene ambiguous. This CDR3 comprises 14 residues. Germline V gene lookup returns CDR1 KGHSH and CDR2 LQKENI. V was pared by 3 bases and J by 1 base, with 6 bases between. Here the CDR3 DNA reads TGTGCCAGCTCACCGGCGCTGAACACCGGGGAGCTGTTTTTT. This translates into CASSPALNTGELFF. The complete variable domain, with remaining parts taken from reference TRBV18 and TRBJ2-2, reads NAGVMQNPRHLVRRRGQEARLRCSPMKGHSHVYWYRQLPEEGLKFMVYLQKENIIDESGMPKERFSAEFPKEGPSILRIQQVVRGDSAAYFCASSPALNTGELFFGEGSRLTVL.

The CDR3 DNA is TGTGCCAGCAGCTTTCTGGGCGGGAAGCAGTTCTTC. Translated: CASSFLGGKQFF. The genes are TRBV11-2 and TRBJ2-1, with D perhaps TRBD2 (6 bases). Per germline, CDR1 SGHAT and CDR2 FQNNGV. Trimming left V 3 bases short and J 11 bases short, with 11 bases between. This CDR3 is built from 12 residues.

This sequence joins TRBV6-5 and TRBJ2-3; the D is unclear. CDR3 length equals 14 residues. CDR1 is MNHEY and CDR2 is SVGAGI in the germline V gene. Trimming cost V 6 bases and J 6 bases, with 16 bases left between them. This CDR3 is CASRRLGKLDTQYF. The CDR3 DNA follows: TGTGCCAGCAGGCGGTTAGGGAAACTGGATACGCAGTATTTT.

The chain combines TRBV20-1 with TRBJ2-5; D is unresolved. The CDR3 is 13 amino acids. CDR1 and CDR2 from the germline V gene are DFQATT and SNEGSKA (reference sequence). Trimming took 3 bases from V and 1 from J, leaving 9 bases between them. The CDR3 DNA follows: TGCAGTGCTAGTCGAGGTAGCCAAGAGACCCAGTACTTC. Amino acid sequence: CSASRGSQETQYF.

CDR3 sequence (DNA): TGTGCCAGCAGTGAGCCGGGGACAGGGGTAAAGAAGCAGTACTTC. This encodes CASSEPGTGVKKQYF. The chain employs TRBV6-1 and TRBJ2-7; 10 nucleotides line up with TRBD1. The CDR3 contains 15 residues. The germline gives CDR1 MNHNS, CDR2 SASEGT. With V trimmed by 3 bases and J by 8 bases, 10 bases remained unmatched.

The V gene is TRBV19, the J gene TRBJ2-7; D may be TRBD2 (6 bases). The CDR3 has 15 residues. Germline V gene data show CDR1 as LNHDA and CDR2 as SQIVND (reference sequence). Trimming cost V 5 bases and J 3 bases, with 17 bases left between them. The CDR3 DNA follows: TGTGCCAGTAGTGGGAGGTCGGCAGCGAGCTACGAGCAGTACTTC. It specifies CASSGRSAASYEQYF.

The chain has TRBV4-1 and TRBJ2-5, with D tentatively TRBD1 (5 bases). CDR3 size: 17 residues. Germline CDR1 is MGHRA and CDR2 is YSYEKL. V lost 0 bases and J 2 bases, leaving 16 bases between the germline ends. CDR3: CASSQEQVSTPQETQYF. CDR3 in DNA: TGCGCCAGCAGCCAAGAACAGGTGTCAACCCCACAAGAGACCCAGTACTTC.

The genes are TRBV19 and TRBJ2-4, with 8 positions matching TRBD2. This CDR3 region has 16 residues. Germline V gene data show CDR1 as LNHDA and CDR2 as SQIVND (reference sequence). J gave up 0 bases and V 6 bases, and 7 bases lay outside the gene matches. CDR3 sequence: CASRTGRGGAKNIQYF. CDR3 sequence (DNA): TGTGCCAGTAGGACCGGACGGGGGGGAGCCAAAAACATTCAGTACTTC.

The chain recombines TRBV6-2 or TRBV6-3 with TRBJ1-6; 8 nucleotides align to TRBD1. The V gene's germline CDR1 is MNHEY and CDR2 SVGEGT. V lost 2 bases to trimming and J lost 4 bases; unmatched junction nucleotides: 1. The CDR3 covers 15 residues. The CDR3 DNA reads as TGTGCCAGCAGTTACCGGACAGGGTATAATTCACCCCTCCACTTT. This encodes CASSYRTGYNSPLHF.